The present T cell receptor beta chain was sequenced within a study of OX40 agonist ivuxolimab in advanced cancers. Whole-study context: Patients were treated with intravenous ivuxolimab, dosed at 0.01 to 10 mg/kg and infused every 2 weeks.

The germline gives CDR1 MNHEY, CDR2 SVGAGI. The CDR3 is 13 residues long. V shed 6 bases, J shed 1 base, and the junction held 0 bases outside the gene matches. People who had autoimmune disease history or systemic immunosuppression were excluded. TCRdb keeps only in-frame clones here, not all; method: immunoSEQ multiplex PCR. The repertoire has 15,000 or so clones, roughly 87% of them found once; the top ten carry 25%. V usage is TRBV6-5 and J usage is TRBJ2-3; 8 bases agree with TRBD1. The TCR was taken from an adult with an advanced solid tumor such as melanoma, head and neck, liver or kidney cancer. The source material was CD4+ or CD8+ T cells sorted from blood, sampled in a trial of the OX40 agonist ivuxolimab. DNA for the CDR3: TGTGCCAGCAGGACAGGGGGCACAGATACGCAGTATTTT. It specifies CASRTGGTDTQYF.